This TCR beta chain is from a study of CD8 T cells in Susac syndrome. V gave up 6 bases and J gave up 7 bases, with 13 bases separating them. The CDR3 contains 13 residues. The germline gives CDR1 SQVTM, CDR2 ANQGSEA. Random hexamers were used to reverse transcribe an amount of roughly 0.45 to 1 ug RNA. Each CDR3 protein gets one entry after TCRdb re-called the immunoSEQ multiplex PCR reads with MiXCR. The table lists some 100,000 distinct CDR3 sequences, around nine tenths of them singletons. This clonotype occurred once. CD8+ and CD4+ T cells from blood underwent TCR beta sequencing. Healthy donors, matched for age and sex, constituted the control group.

The origin of this receptor is a human donor in good health. This sequence joins TRBV29-1 and TRBJ1-6; TRBD1 might be the D (6 bases). Sequencing was done on a sample of CD4+ T cells from PBMCs. This chain's CDR3 is CSVGQTGNSPLHF. CDR3 in DNA: TGCAGCGTAGGACAGACTGGGAATTCACCCCTCCACTTT.